This T cell receptor (beta chain) emerged from a study of early T cells in non-severe SARS-CoV-2 infection. This clonotype was seen more than once but under ten times. Trimming removed 10 bases from V and 2 bases from J, with 14 bases in between. The CDR3 is made up of 14 amino acids. Germline V gene lookup returns CDR1 LNHDA and CDR2 SQIVND (reference sequence). Attached unique molecular identifiers marked individual cDNA molecules. From the 5' RACE reads, TCRdb called clonotypes with MiXCR, one entry per CDR3 protein. This sample has 29,000 or so distinct CDR3 sequences, with about 5.5% found just once.

Source material: whole blood. V gene TRBV19 combines with J gene TRBJ1-4; D might be TRBD1 (6 bases). The sequence was obtained from an adult who was a healthcare worker with PCR-confirmed SARS-CoV-2 infection or an uninfected control (not recorded which). For the CDR3, the DNA is TGTGCCACCAGAGGGGGGGCGACTAATGAAAAACTGTTTTTT. Amino acids: CATRGGATNEKLFF.